Listed here are 20 T cell receptor beta chains from one sample, sequenced in a study of blood T cells in healthy people across ages (dated by TCRdb to between 2015 and 2016). The method behind the library was 5' RACE. The reads were generated on an Illumina HiSeq 2500. A second PCR of roughly 6 to 11 cycles was performed with a sample-barcoded 5' primer and a J-beta primer mix. TCRdb reworked the public reads: Q25 trimming with fastp, MiXCR clone assembly, productive beta chains retained. Under each unique CDR3 protein, matching rows form one entry showing the most common genes and DNA. For this sample there are roughly 1.5 million distinct CDR3 sequences; 35% to 45% appear just once. The ten largest clones represent 4% of the sample. Sequenced material: blood. All receptors derive from a young woman in good health.

The chain has TRBV20-1 and TRBJ1-1; the D gene is possibly TRBD1 (5 bases). The CDR3 is made up of 12 amino acids. Germline lookup yields CDR1 DFQATT and CDR2 SNEGSKA (reference sequence). The germline V and J ends were trimmed by 7 bases and 5 bases, with 14 bases remaining between them. The CDR3 DNA is TGCAGTGTTCTAGTGGCAGGGACTGAAGCTTTCTTT. This sequence encodes CSVLVAGTEAFF.

This clonotype was observed a handful of times. This chain uses TRBV6-2 or TRBV6-3 with TRBJ1-1; no firm D call. The CDR3 totals 13 residues. The V and J ends lost 6 bases and 1 base respectively, with 9 bases between them. Germline CDR1 is MNHEY and CDR2 is SVGEGT. As DNA, the CDR3 is TGTGCCAGCAGGTATCGAGGGAACACTGAAGCTTTCTTT. It is translated as CASRYRGNTEAFF.

The V call is TRBV12-3 or TRBV12-4, the J call TRBJ2-1, with TRBD2 identical over 15 bases. V dropped 3 bases and J dropped 6; count of bases not matched to a gene: 3. The CDR3 covers 16 residues. CDR3 residues: CASSLRTSGRGNEQFF. The DNA of the CDR3 is TGTGCCAGCAGTTTGAGGACTAGCGGGAGGGGCAATGAGCAGTTCTTC.

CDR3 bases: TGTGCCAGCAAGGGACTAAGCTCTGGAAACACCATATATTTT. Translating gives CASKGLSSGNTIYF. The V and J genes are TRBV27 and TRBJ1-3, with a tentative D call TRBD1 (5 bases). The CDR3 spans 14 residues. V lost 7 bases to trimming and J lost 0 bases, with 10 bases between them. Looked up from germline, CDR1 is MNHEY and CDR2 is SMNVEV (reference sequence).

The V and J genes are TRBV10-3 and TRBJ2-1; the match to TRBD2 covers 14 bases. There are 18 residues in the CDR3. Germline lookup yields CDR1 ENHRY and CDR2 SYGVKD. The junction had 8 bases not matched to a gene; V was cut back by 2 bases and J by 5 bases. In DNA form, the CDR3 reads TGTGCCATCAGTGAGCTATTGACTAGCGGGAGGGACAACAATGAGCAGTTCTTC. This encodes CAISELLTSGRDNNEQFF.

This chain links TRBV5-1 with TRBJ2-7, with TRBD1 identical over 9 bases. Germline assignment: CDR1 SGHRS and CDR2 YFSETQ. The CDR3 spans 15 residues. The junction had 4 bases not matched to a gene; V was cut back by 0 bases and J by 3 bases. In DNA, the CDR3 is TGCGCCAGCAGCTTGGAACCGACAGGGGGCTACGAGCAGTACTTC. This gives the protein CASSLEPTGGYEQYF.

This chain connects TRBV6-6 to TRBJ2-2, with 10 bases aligning to TRBD2. This CDR3 is 17 amino acids long. The trim removed 4 bases at V and 6 bases at J, leaving 11 bases unmatched. Germline-derived CDR1 and CDR2 are MNHNY and SVGAGI (reference sequence). CDR3 residues: CASSLNQLAGSAGELFF. CDR3 nucleotide sequence: TGTGCCAGCAGTTTGAATCAACTAGCGGGATCCGCCGGGGAGCTGTTTTTT.

J is TRBJ2-7 and V is TRBV9, with 10 bases fitting TRBD2. Germline loops: CDR1 SGDLS, CDR2 YYNGEE. V shed 3 bases and J 7 bases; nucleotides not matched to a gene: 16. CDR3 length equals 17 residues. As DNA, the CDR3 is TGTGCCAGCAGCGATGCACTAGCGGGAAAGTCCTACAATGAGCAGTACTTC. It encodes CASSDALAGKSYNEQYF.

This chain connects TRBV21-1 to TRBJ2-1; whether TRBD2, the table's D call, matches the DNA was not checked. TRBV21-1 is an annotated pseudogene. The CDR3 is 19 residues long. The CDR3 nucleotides are TGTGCCAGCAGCAAAAGAGCTAGCGGGAGGGCAGGTGGTTACAATGAGCAGTTCTTC. As protein: CASSKRASGRAGGYNEQFF.

This clonotype has only a few counts. The chain links TRBV23-1 to TRBJ2-5, with D possibly being TRBD2 (6 bases). TRBV23-1 is an ORF, and what it does is uncertain. The V and J ends lost 0 bases and 3 bases respectively, with 11 bases between them. This CDR3 contains 15 residues. The DNA of the CDR3 is TGCGCCAGCAGTCAATCCATACTAGCTGAAGAGACCCAGTACTTC. It specifies CASSQSILAEETQYF.

The gene calls are TRBV4-3 and TRBJ1-1; D is unclear. V lost 3 bases to trimming and J lost 4 bases, with 9 bases between them. The length of the CDR3 is 13 residues. Germline V gene data show CDR1 as LGHNA and CDR2 as YSLEER. The CDR3, as DNA: TGCGCCAGCAGCCAGGGAGAGGCCACTGAAGCTTTCTTT. Residues: CASSQGEATEAFF.

This chain connects TRBV5-1 to TRBJ2-1, with no clear D. V lost 5 bases and J lost 6, with 12 bases in between. Germline values: CDR1 SGHRS, CDR2 YFSETQ. The CDR3 sequence is 13 residues long. The DNA for the CDR3 is TGCGCCAGCAGTCCCGAGCACTCCAATGAGCAGTTCTTC. It encodes CASSPEHSNEQFF.

In its sample, this clonotype was seen a few times. The chain recombines TRBV6-4 with TRBJ2-7, with D unclear. V gave up 10 bases and J gave up 9 bases, with 7 bases separating them. The CDR3 is made up of 8 amino acids. Germline lookup yields CDR1 MRHNA and CDR2 SNTAGT. CDR3 sequence reads: CAISRQYF. As DNA, the CDR3 is TGTGCCATCTCTCGGCAGTACTTC.

The chain links TRBV5-1 to TRBJ1-1; a possible D gene is TRBD1 (5 bases). Trimming removed 2 bases from V and 6 bases from J, with 14 bases in between. Germline CDR1 SGHRS, CDR2 YFSETQ. This CDR3 spans 14 amino acids. The CDR3, as DNA: TGCGCCAGCAGCTTCGCACAGGCCGCCGCTGAAGCTTTCTTT. As protein: CASSFAQAAAEAFF.

The genes are TRBV20-1 and TRBJ1-1; the D gene is possibly TRBD1 (5 bases). Germline CDR1 reads DFQATT; CDR2 reads SNEGSKA (reference sequence). V lost 3 bases and J 1 base, leaving 9 bases between the germline ends. The length of the CDR3 is 13 residues. CDR3 protein: CSARGPRNTEAFF. DNA of the CDR3: TGCAGTGCTAGGGGACCCAGGAACACTGAAGCTTTCTTT.

The chain combines TRBV2 with TRBJ2-7, with 10 bases that match TRBD2. The trim removed 10 bases at V and 2 bases at J, leaving 14 bases unmatched. This CDR3 region has 16 residues. Germline CDR1 and CDR2: SNHLY and FYNNEI. CDR3 residues: CANRGGGLAVPYEQYF. The CDR3 DNA reads TGTGCCAACAGGGGGGGCGGACTAGCGGTCCCCTACGAGCAGTACTTC.

This clonotype was detected many times. V and J are TRBV20-1 and TRBJ2-7; TRBD1 or TRBD2 may be the D gene (6 bases each). The CDR3 extends over 14 amino acids. V was shortened by 1 base and J by 1 base, with 11 bases between the two germline ends. Germline V gene lookup returns CDR1 DFQATT and CDR2 SNEGSKA (reference sequence). The CDR3 nucleotides read TGCAGTGCTAGAGCGGGGGCGGGATCCTACGAGCAGTACTTC. It codes for CSARAGAGSYEQYF.

Only one count was recorded for this clonotype. The chain carries TRBV28 and TRBJ1-4, with a possible D match to TRBD1 (5 bases). V was trimmed by 3 bases and J by 8 bases, leaving 22 bases between them. The CDR3 extends over 17 amino acids. Germline V gives CDR1 MDHEN, CDR2 SYDVKM. The CDR3 sequence is CASSLGSRITNREKLFF. The CDR3 DNA sequence: TGTGCCAGCAGTTTGGGGTCGCGAATTACTAACAGGGAAAAACTGTTTTTT.

This clonotype was seen at least ten times. V is TRBV6-5 and J is TRBJ2-7; D unclear. The CDR3 contains 14 residues. V dropped 2 bases and J dropped 4 bases, with 12 bases sitting between them. From germline, CDR1 is MNHEY and CDR2 SVGAGI. The CDR3 loop reads CASSYPGSLYEQYF. CDR3 nucleotides: TGTGCCAGCAGTTACCCCGGAAGCCTGTACGAGCAGTACTTC.

This clonotype was recorded a few times. CDR3 residues: CASSPGPANQPQHF. For the CDR3, the DNA is TGTGCCAGCAGTCCGGGACCGGCGAATCAGCCCCAGCATTTT. The chain uses TRBV2 and TRBJ1-5; a possible D gene is TRBD1 (5 bases). CDR3 length: 14 amino acids. Germline V lookup: CDR1 SNHLY, CDR2 FYNNEI. Trimming left V 5 bases short and J 4 bases short, with 12 bases between.